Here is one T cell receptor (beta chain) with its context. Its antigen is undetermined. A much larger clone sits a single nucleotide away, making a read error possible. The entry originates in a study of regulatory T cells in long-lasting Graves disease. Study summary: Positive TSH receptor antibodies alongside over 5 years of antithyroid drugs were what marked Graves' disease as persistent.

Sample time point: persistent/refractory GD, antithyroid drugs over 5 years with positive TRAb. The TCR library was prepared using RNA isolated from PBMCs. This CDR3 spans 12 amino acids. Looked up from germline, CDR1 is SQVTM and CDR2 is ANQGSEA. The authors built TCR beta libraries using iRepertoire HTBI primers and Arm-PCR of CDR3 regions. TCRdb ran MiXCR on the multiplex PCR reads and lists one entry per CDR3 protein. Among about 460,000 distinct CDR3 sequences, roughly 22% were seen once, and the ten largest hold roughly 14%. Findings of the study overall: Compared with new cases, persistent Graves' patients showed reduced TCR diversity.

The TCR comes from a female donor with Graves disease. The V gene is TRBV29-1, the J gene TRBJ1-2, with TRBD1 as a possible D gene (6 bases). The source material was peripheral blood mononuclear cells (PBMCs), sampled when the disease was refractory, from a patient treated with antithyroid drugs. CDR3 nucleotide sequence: TGCAGCGTCTCCAGGGGTTTAGATGGCTACGCCTTC. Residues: CSVSRGLDGYAF.